Described below is a single T cell receptor beta chain sequence and its context. Its antigen remains unidentified. This CDR3 comprises 12 residues. CDR1 is KGHDR and CDR2 is SFDVKD in the germline V gene. The authors made TCR beta cDNA libraries by 5'RACE template switching. This switching added a universal primer site and UMIs. TCRdb reworked the 5' RACE reads into one entry per CDR3 protein, no DNA. Recorded for this sample: roughly 280,000 distinct CDR3 sequences. This sample is part of a study of T cells expressing NK-cell markers. The wider study: Seven donors tested HCMV-seropositive and one tested seronegative among the eight sequenced. Findings of the study overall: These same clonotypes (in several donors) also led the CD3+CD56-NKG2C+ fraction. For several donors, the dominant NKG2C+ clonotypes made up about 1.0-7.0% of their CD8+ T cells.

The rearrangement links TRBV24-1 to TRBJ2-3. The specimen sequenced was blood T cells: a sorted CD56 or NKG2C T cell subset, CD4+ or CD8+ T cells, or bulk PBMC T cells (not recorded which). The TCR originated in a man aged 18 to 29 in good health. The CDR3: CATAESTDTQYF.